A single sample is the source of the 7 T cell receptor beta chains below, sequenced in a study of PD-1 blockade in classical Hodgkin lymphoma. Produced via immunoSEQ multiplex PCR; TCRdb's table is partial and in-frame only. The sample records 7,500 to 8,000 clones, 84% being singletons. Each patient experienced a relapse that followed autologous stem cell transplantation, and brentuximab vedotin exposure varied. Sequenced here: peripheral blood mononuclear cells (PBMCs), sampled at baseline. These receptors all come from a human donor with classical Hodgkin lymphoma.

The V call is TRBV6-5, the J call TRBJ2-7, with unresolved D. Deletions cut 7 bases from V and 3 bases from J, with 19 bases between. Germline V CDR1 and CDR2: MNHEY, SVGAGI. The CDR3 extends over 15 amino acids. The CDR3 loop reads CASIPSKTFNYEQYF. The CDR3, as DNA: TGTGCCAGCATCCCCAGTAAGACCTTCAACTACGAGCAGTACTTC.

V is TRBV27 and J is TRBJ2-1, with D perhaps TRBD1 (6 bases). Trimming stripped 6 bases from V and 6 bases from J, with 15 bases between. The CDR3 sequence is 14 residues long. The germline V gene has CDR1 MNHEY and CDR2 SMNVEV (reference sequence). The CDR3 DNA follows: TGTGCCAGCAGCCGTTTGAAAGGGGGCAATGAGCAGTTCTTC. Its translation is CASSRLKGGNEQFF.

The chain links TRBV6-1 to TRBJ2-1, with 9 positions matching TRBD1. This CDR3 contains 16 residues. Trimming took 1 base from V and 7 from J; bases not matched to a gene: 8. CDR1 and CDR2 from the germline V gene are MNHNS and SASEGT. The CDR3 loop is CASSEVWDRVSNEQFF. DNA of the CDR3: TGTGCCAGCAGTGAAGTGTGGGACAGGGTTTCGAATGAGCAGTTCTTC.

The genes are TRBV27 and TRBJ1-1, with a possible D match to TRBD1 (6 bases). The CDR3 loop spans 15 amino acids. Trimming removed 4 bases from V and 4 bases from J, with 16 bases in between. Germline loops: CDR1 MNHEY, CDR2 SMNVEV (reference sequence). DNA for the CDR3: TGTGCCAGCAGTTCCCAAGGGGGATGGGGCACTGAAGCTTTCTTT. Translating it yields CASSSQGGWGTEAFF.

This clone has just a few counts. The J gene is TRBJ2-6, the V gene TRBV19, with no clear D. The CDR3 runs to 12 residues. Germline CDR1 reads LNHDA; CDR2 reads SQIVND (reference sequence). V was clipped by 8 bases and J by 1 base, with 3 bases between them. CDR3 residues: CASSSGANVLTF. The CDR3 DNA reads TGTGCCAGTTCTTCTGGGGCCAACGTCCTGACTTTC.

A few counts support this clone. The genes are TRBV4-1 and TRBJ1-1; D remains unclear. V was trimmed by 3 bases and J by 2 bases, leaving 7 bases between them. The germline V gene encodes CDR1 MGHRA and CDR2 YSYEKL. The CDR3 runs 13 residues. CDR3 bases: TGCGCCAGCAGCCATCCACTCAACACTGAAGCTTTCTTT. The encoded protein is CASSHPLNTEAFF.

The CDR3 coding sequence is TGTGCCAGTAGTAACCAGGGCTCTGGAAACACCATATATTTT. This translates into CASSNQGSGNTIYF. The rearrangement uses TRBV19 and TRBJ1-3, with D possibly TRBD1 on 5 matching bases. This CDR3 region has 14 residues. Germline CDR1 reads LNHDA; CDR2 reads SQIVND (reference sequence). Deletions cut 4 bases from V and 0 bases from J, with 7 bases between.